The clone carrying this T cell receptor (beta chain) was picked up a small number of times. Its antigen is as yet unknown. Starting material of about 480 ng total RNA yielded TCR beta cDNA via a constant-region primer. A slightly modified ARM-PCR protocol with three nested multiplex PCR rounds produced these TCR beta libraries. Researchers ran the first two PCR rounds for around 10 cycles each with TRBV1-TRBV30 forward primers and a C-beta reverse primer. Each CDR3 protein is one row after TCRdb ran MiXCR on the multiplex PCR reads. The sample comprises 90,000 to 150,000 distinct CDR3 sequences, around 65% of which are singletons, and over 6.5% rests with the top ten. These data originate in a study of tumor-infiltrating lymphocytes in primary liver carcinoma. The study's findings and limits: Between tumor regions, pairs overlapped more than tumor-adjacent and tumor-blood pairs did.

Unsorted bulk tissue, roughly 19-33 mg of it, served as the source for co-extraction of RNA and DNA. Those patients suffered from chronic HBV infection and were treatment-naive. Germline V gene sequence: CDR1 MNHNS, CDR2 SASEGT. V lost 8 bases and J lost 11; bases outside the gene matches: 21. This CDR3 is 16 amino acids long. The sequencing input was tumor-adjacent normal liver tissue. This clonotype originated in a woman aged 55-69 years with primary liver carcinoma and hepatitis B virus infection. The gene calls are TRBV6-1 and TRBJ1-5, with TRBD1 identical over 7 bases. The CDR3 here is CASRLGGGFGNQAQHF. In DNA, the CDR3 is TGTGCCAGCCGCCTGGGAGGGGGCTTCGGCAATCAAGCCCAGCATTTT.